This T cell receptor (beta chain) emerged from a study of Graves' ophthalmopathy and Graves' hyperthyroidism. Regarding the study as a whole: In separating ophthalmopathy from stable hyperthyroidism, a 13-signature model achieved nearly 90% sensitivity and 65% to 84% specificity. The blood repertoire also included most expanded thyroid clonotypes above 0.001 frequency. Ophthalmopathy progression was predicted by the model at less than 71% sensitivity and about 74% specificity.

Researchers took RNA transcripts and amplified TCR beta CDR3 regions from them. After a first-round RT-PCR with HTBI primers, a second-round multiplex PCR was run. Each CDR3 protein gets one entry after TCRdb re-called the multiplex PCR reads with MiXCR. The profile shows 600,000 to 650,000 distinct CDR3 sequences, 20% to 25% of them singletons. Diagnoses were established from clinical symptoms, serum thyroxine, TRAb, thyroid ultrasound and orbital computed tomography. This clonotype was seen repeatedly, ten times or more. Its antigen is unknown. There are 16 residues in the CDR3. From germline, CDR1 is SNHLY and CDR2 FYNNEI. J lost 4 bases, V lost 5 bases, and 8 bases had no gene match.

The chain uses TRBV2 and TRBJ2-5; TRBD2 agrees at 12 bases. Sequenced material: peripheral blood. This clonotype was sampled from a woman aged 18-29 years with stable Graves' hyperthyroidism. Some clones in this sample may be carry-over from other donors' samples. The CDR3 loop is CASSFRLAGDRETQYF. As DNA, the CDR3 is TGTGCCAGCAGTTTCCGACTAGCGGGAGATCGAGAGACCCAGTACTTC. The full variable domain, in which reference TRBV2 and TRBJ2-5 provide the parts outside the CDR3, is EPEVTQTPSHQVTQMGQEVILRCVPISNHLYFYWYRQILGQKVEFLVSFYNNEISEKSEIFDDQFSVERPDGSNFTLKIRSTKLEDSAMYFCASSFRLAGDRETQYFGPGTRLLVL.